Below are 13 T cell receptor beta chains sequenced from a single sample in a study of T cell repertoires in cytomegalovirus infection (dated by TCRdb to about 2019). Interpreted using the paper, the treatment or condition label stands for: in vitro stimulation with specific CMV peptide epitopes to enrich CMV-specific T cells. Their target antigens are unknown. The data were produced on an Illumina HiSeq 1500. TCRdb itself trimmed the public reads at Q25 with fastp, ran MiXCR and retained productive beta chains. Each entry merges the rows of one CDR3 protein and shows their most common DNA and genes. Recorded for this sample are approximately 500,000 distinct CDR3 sequences; 33% of them occurred a single time. 15% to 20% of the sample belongs to the ten largest clones. The sequenced sample was cultured PBMCs, obtained from culture after CMV antigen stimulation. These receptors all come from a human donor in good health (CMV status not recorded). Some clones in this sample may be carry-over from other donors' samples.

The chain employs TRBV19 and TRBJ2-7; possibly TRBD2 for D (6 bases). Germline lookup yields CDR1 LNHDA and CDR2 SQIVND (reference sequence). The CDR3 has 13 amino acids. Between the trimmed V and J ends, which lost 1 base and 3 bases, there was a span of 7 bases. CDR3 coding DNA: TGTGCCAGTAGTATAGGTAGCGGCTACGAGCAGTACGTC. Translated: CASSIGSGYEQYV.

This clonotype was found a few times. J is TRBJ1-2 and V is TRBV7-2; D is possibly TRBD1 (5 bases). The CDR3 loop spans 13 amino acids. Germline V lookup: CDR1 SGHTA, CDR2 FQGNSA. V was cut by 0 bases and J by 7 bases, with 9 bases left in between. CDR3 protein: CASSLAGESGYTF. The CDR3 DNA reads TGTGCCAGCAGCTTAGCAGGGGAGAGTGGCTACACCTTC. The whole variable domain, filled in from reference TRBV7-2 and TRBJ1-2, reads GAGVSQSPSNKVTEKGKDVELRCDPISGHTALYWYRQSLGQGLEFLIYFQGNSAPDKSGLPSDRFSAERTGGSVSTLTIQRTQQEDSAVYLCASSLAGESGYTFGSGTRLTVV.

The chain is built from TRBV19 and TRBJ2-1; 10 nucleotides match TRBD2. There are 16 residues in the CDR3. The V gene's germline CDR1 is LNHDA and CDR2 SQIVND (reference sequence). J was trimmed by 7 bases and V by 1 base; bases with no gene match: 7. The CDR3 DNA sequence: TGTGCCAGTAGTATAGCGGGACTAGCGCGCATTAATGAGCAGTTCTTC. It yields the protein CASSIAGLARINEQFF.

V and J are TRBV28 and TRBJ2-7, with TRBD2 identical over 7 bases. Germline V gene lookup returns CDR1 MDHEN and CDR2 SYDVKM. There are 12 residues in the CDR3. The J segment lost 7 bases and the V segment lost 7 bases, leaving 7 bases of the junction unmatched. The DNA of the CDR3 is TGTGCCAGCACCAACATGGGAGGGGAGCAGTACTTC. Amino acid sequence: CASTNMGGEQYF.

As concerns this clonotype: This sequence may be a read error, since a much larger clone differs from it by one base. The conserved final phenylalanine or tryptophan is absent from the CDR3, which likely points to a read error. The V call is TRBV7-2, the J call TRBJ2-7; 12 positions match TRBD2. Per germline, CDR1 SGHTA and CDR2 FQGNSA. This CDR3 is 19 amino acids long. V lost 1 base to trimming and J lost 2 bases; unmatched junction nucleotides: 12. CDR3 DNA sequence: TGTGCCAGCAGCTTAGTTGCTAGCGGGAGGGCTCTCGGCACCTACGAGCAGTACCTC. Translation gives CASSLVASGRALGTYEQYL.

The table lists this clonotype with a few counts. The chain uses TRBV15 and TRBJ2-7; 7 nucleotides agree with TRBD2. V lost 2 bases to trimming and J lost 2 bases; unmatched junction nucleotides: 3. The CDR3 extends over 14 amino acids. Per the germline V gene, CDR1 is LNHNV and CDR2 is YYDKDF (reference sequence). CDR3 DNA sequence: TGTGCCACCAGCAGAAGAGCGGGAACCTACGAGCAGTACTTC. Protein: CATSRRAGTYEQYF.

This clonotype was observed many times. The chain combines TRBV7-2 with TRBJ2-1; the D gene is possibly TRBD2 (5 bases). The CDR3 consists of 13 residues. Trimming cost V 1 base and J 7 bases, with 8 bases left between them. The germline CDR1 and CDR2 sequences are SGHTA and FQGNSA. CDR3 nucleotides: TGTGCCAGCAGCTTAGGAAGGAGGAATGAGCAGTTCTTC. Encoded protein: CASSLGRRNEQFF. Full variable domain (missing parts from reference TRBV7-2 and TRBJ2-1): GAGVSQSPSNKVTEKGKDVELRCDPISGHTALYWYRQSLGQGLEFLIYFQGNSAPDKSGLPSDRFSAERTGGSVSTLTIQRTQQEDSAVYLCASSLGRRNEQFFGPGTRLTVL.

This clonotype was seen a few times. The chain has TRBV9 and TRBJ2-3, with D maybe TRBD2 (6 bases). With 3 bases removed from V and 2 bases from J, the gap between germline ends came to 10 bases. The CDR3 consists of 14 residues. Per germline, CDR1 SGDLS and CDR2 YYNGEE. CDR3 residues: CASSGGLITDTQYF. In DNA form, the CDR3 reads TGTGCCAGCAGCGGGGGACTCATCACAGATACGCAGTATTTT.

This clonotype was counted only a few times. The V and J genes are TRBV6-2 or TRBV6-3 and TRBJ2-1; TRBD2 aligns across 11 bases. The CDR3 is made up of 16 amino acids. V trimming: 5 bases; J trimming: 7 bases; junction bases outside the gene matches: 10. The V gene's germline CDR1 is MNHEY and CDR2 SVGEGT. The CDR3 nucleotides are TGTGCCAGCAGTCACCGGCTAGCGGGAGGAAGGAATGAGCAGTTCTTC. The encoded protein is CASSHRLAGGRNEQFF.

This clonotype has a handful of counts. The chain has TRBV7-2 and TRBJ2-7, with 16 bases aligning to TRBD2. The CDR3 contains 16 residues. V shed 5 bases, J shed 6 bases, and the junction held 7 bases outside the gene matches. Per germline, CDR1 SGHTA and CDR2 FQGNSA. This CDR3 is CASSPPGLAGGSEQYF. The CDR3 DNA reads TGTGCCAGCAGCCCACCGGGACTAGCGGGAGGGTCCGAGCAGTACTTC.

This clonotype was recorded only once. The V and J genes are TRBV19 and TRBJ2-5; TRBD2 matches at 7 bases. Germline lookup yields CDR1 LNHDA and CDR2 SQIVND (reference sequence). Losses at the gene ends were 7 bases for V and 4 bases for J; bases not matched to a gene: 18. The CDR3 length is 17 residues. CDR3 DNA sequence: TGTGCCAGTACCCCAAGGGGAGTCGCGGGAGCTCTAGAGACCCAGTACTTC. Its translation: CASTPRGVAGALETQYF. Looking up the rest from reference TRBV19 and TRBJ2-5 gives the full variable domain: DGGITQSPKYLFRKEGQNVTLSCEQNLNHDAMYWYRQDPGQGLRLIYYSQIVNDFQKGDIAEGYSVSREKKESFPLTVTSAQKNPTAFYLCASTPRGVAGALETQYFGPGTRLLVL.

This clonotype was seen ten or more times. V is TRBV7-9 and J is TRBJ1-3; 7 nucleotides match TRBD1. The CDR3 sequence is 17 residues long. The germline V gene has CDR1 SEHNR and CDR2 FQNEAQ (reference sequence). The V gene end was trimmed by 4 bases and the J gene end by 0 bases; junction bases not matched to a gene: 9. This CDR3 reads CASSSSPGQSSGNTIYF. CDR3 coding DNA: TGTGCCAGCAGCTCATCACCGGGACAGAGCTCTGGAAACACCATATATTTT.

The chain combines TRBV7-6 with TRBJ2-1; 11 bases align to TRBD2. CDR1 SGHVS and CDR2 FNYEAQ come from the germline V gene. Trimming took 6 bases from V and 5 from J; bases not matched to a gene: 9. The CDR3 loop spans 16 amino acids. CDR3 protein: CASRPYLLAGDNEQFF. DNA for the CDR3: TGTGCCAGCAGGCCTTACCTACTAGCGGGAGACAATGAGCAGTTCTTC.